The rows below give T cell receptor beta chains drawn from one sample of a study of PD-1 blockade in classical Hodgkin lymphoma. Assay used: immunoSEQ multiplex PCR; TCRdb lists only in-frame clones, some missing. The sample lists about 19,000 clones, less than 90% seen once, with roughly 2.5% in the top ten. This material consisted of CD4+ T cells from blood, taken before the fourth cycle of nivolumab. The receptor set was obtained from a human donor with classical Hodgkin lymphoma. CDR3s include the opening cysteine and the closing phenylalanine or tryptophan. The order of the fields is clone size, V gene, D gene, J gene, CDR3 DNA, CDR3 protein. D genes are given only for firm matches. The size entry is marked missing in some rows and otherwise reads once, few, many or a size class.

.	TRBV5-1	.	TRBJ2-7	TGCGCCAGCCGCCAATTCTACGAGCAGTACTTC	CASRQFYEQYF
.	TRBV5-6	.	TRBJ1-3	TGTGCCAGCAGCTTGGGGGAGATCAGGTTGAGTTCTGGAAACACCATATATTTT	CASSLGEIRLSSGNTIYF
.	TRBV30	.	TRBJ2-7	TGTGCCTGGAGCTCGCTGTACGAGCAGTACTTC	CAWSSLYEQYF
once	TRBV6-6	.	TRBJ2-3	TGTGCCAGCACACCCAGGGAGAGCACAGATACGCAGTATTTT	CASTPRESTDTQYF
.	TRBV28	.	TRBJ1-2	TGTGCCACCACCCCGGGGACCACCGGAGGCTATGGCTACACCTTC	CATTPGTTGGYGYTF
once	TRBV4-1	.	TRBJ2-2	TGCGCCAGCAGCCAACTGGACGGACTAACGAACACCGGGGAGCTGTTTTTT	CASSQLDGLTNTGELFF
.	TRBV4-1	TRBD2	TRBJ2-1	TGCGCCAGCAGCCAAGATCGGGCTAGCGGGAGGAAGTCCTACAATGAGCAGTTCTTC	CASSQDRASGRKSYNEQFF
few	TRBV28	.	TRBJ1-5	TGTGCCAGCAGCCCCGAGGCAGCATATCAGCCCCAGCATTTT	CASSPEAAYQPQHF
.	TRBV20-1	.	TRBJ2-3	TGCAGTGCTAGAGCCGAGATTACGCAGTATTTT	CSARAEITQYF
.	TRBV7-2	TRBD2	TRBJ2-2	TGTGCCAGCAGCGAACTAGCGGGAGAGGCGTCCGGGGAGCTGTTTTTT	CASSELAGEASGELFF
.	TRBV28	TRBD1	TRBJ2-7	TGTGCCAGCAAATCCCCCGCGCGGGGGACAGGGCTGGACGAGCAGTACTTC	CASKSPARGTGLDEQYF
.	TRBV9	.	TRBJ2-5	TGTGCCAGCAGCTTCAGAGGGGCAGCACAAGAGACCCAGTACTTC	CASSFRGAAQETQYF
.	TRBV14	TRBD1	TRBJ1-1	TGTGCCAGCAGCTCCACAGGGGGCTCTGAAGCTTTCTTT	CASSSTGGSEAFF
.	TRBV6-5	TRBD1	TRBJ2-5	TGTGCCAGCAGAAGACAGGGGTGGGAGACCCAGTACTTC	CASRRQGWETQYF
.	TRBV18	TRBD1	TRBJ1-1	TGTGCCAGCTCACCTCTGGGGACAGCTATCCCTCAAGCTTTCTTT	CASSPLGTAIPQAFF
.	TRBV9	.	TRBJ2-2	TGTGCCAGCAGCCCGGTTTCTGCCAGCACCGGGGAGCTGTTTTTT	CASSPVSASTGELFF
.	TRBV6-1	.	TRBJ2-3	TGTGCCAGCAGCGCTCGGGAGAGACGGAAGCAGTATTTT	CASSARERRKQYF
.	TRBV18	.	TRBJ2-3	TGTGCCAGCTCACTCACGACAGGTAGCACAGATACGCAGTATTTT	CASSLTTGSTDTQYF
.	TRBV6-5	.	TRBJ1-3	TGTGCCAGCAGCTCACAATACACCATATATTTT	CASSSQYTIYF
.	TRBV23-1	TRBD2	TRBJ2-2	TGCGCCAGCAGTCCGCCCCCTAGCGGGGGGACCCCCGGGGAGCTGTTTTTT	CASSPPPSGGTPGELFF
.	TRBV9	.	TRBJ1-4	TGTGCCAGCAGCCTAGGGAGGGGTGGAAGATCAACTAATGAAAAACTGTTTTTT	CASSLGRGGRSTNEKLFF
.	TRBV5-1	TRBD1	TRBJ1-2	TGCGCCAGCAGCTTAGGGACAGGCGCCCATCTGAATGGCTACACCTTC	CASSLGTGAHLNGYTF
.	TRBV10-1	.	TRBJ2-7	TGCGCCAGCAGTGGGGGCTACGAGCAGTACTTC	CASSGGYEQYF
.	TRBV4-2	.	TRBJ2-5	TGTGCCAGCAGCCAGTTTATTAGCGGAGGTCAAGAGACCCAGTACTTC	CASSQFISGGQETQYF
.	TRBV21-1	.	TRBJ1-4	TGTGCCAGCAGCAATGGGACAACTAATGAAAAACTGTTTTTT	CASSNGTTNEKLFF
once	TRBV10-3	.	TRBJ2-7	TGTGCCATCAGTGACCCCGGGACCTACGAGCAGTACTTC	CAISDPGTYEQYF
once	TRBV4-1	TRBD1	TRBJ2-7	TGCGCCAGCAGTGTAGGGGGCGCTGACTACGAGCAGTACTTC	CASSVGGADYEQYF
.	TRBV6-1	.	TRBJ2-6	TGTGCCAGCAGTGCTTCCCCAGGTGGGGCCAACGTCCTGACTTTC	CASSASPGGANVLTF
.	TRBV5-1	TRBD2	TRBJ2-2	TGCGCCAGCAGCCCGCAGCGGGAGGTGGGCACCGGGGAGCTGTTTTTT	CASSPQREVGTGELFF
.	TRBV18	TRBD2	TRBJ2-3	TGTGCCAGCTCAACCCTAGCGGGAGGGACCACAGATACGCAGTATTTT	CASSTLAGGTTDTQYF
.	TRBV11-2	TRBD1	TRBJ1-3	TGTGCCAGCAGCCGCCCCGGGACAGGACTCTCTGGAAACACCATATATTTT	CASSRPGTGLSGNTIYF
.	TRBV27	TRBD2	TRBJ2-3	TGTGCCAGCAGTTGGCGCTATAGCGGGAGGTCCACAGATACGCAGTATTTT	CASSWRYSGRSTDTQYF
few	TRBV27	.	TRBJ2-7	TGTGCCAGCAGGCGGAACGGTTTTTACGAGCAGTACTTC	CASRRNGFYEQYF
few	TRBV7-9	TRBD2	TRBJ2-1	TGTGCCAGCAGCTTTCGCATAGCGGGAGGACAAAATGAGCAGTTCTTC	CASSFRIAGGQNEQFF
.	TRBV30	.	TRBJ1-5	TGTGCCTGGAGTGTCAATGGACAGCCCCGGCAGCCCCAGCATTTT	CAWSVNGQPRQPQHF
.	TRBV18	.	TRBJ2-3	TGTGCCAGCTCACCGACAAGGGCAGATACGCAGTATTTT	CASSPTRADTQYF
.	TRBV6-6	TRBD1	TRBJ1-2	TGTGCCAGCAGTTACTGGACAGGGGGGGATGGCTACACCTTC	CASSYWTGGDGYTF
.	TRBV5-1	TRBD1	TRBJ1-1	TGCGCCAGCAGCTTAAGGACAGGGCAGAACACTGAAGCTTTCTTT	CASSLRTGQNTEAFF
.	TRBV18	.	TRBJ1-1	TGTGCCAGCTCACCGGCAAGTCAGAACACTGAAGCTTTCTTT	CASSPASQNTEAFF
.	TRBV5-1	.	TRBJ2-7	TGCGCCAGCAGAGTCGACACCTTAATATCCTACGAGCAGTACTTC	CASRVDTLISYEQYF
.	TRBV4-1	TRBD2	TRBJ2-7	TGCGCCAGCAGCCAACAGTGGACTAGCGGGAGCTACGAGCAGTACTTC	CASSQQWTSGSYEQYF
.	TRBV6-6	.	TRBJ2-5	TGTGCCAGCAGTTATATCAGGGGAGGGCAAGAGACCCAGTACTTC	CASSYIRGGQETQYF
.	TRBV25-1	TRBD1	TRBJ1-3	TGTGCCAGCAGTTCGACAGGGTTCTCTGGAAACACCATATATTTT	CASSSTGFSGNTIYF
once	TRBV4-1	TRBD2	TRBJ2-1	TGCGCCAGCAGCCGAGCGTCGGACCGTGGGACTAGCGGGATTTACAATGAGCAGTTCTTC	CASSRASDRGTSGIYNEQFF
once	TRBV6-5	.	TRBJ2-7	TGTGCCAGCAGTTACTCGATTCTGGGACAAGCCTACGAGCAGTACTTC	CASSYSILGQAYEQYF
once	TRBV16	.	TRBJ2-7	TGTGCCAGCAGCCGGAGGGGTTCCTACGAGCAGTACTTC	CASSRRGSYEQYF